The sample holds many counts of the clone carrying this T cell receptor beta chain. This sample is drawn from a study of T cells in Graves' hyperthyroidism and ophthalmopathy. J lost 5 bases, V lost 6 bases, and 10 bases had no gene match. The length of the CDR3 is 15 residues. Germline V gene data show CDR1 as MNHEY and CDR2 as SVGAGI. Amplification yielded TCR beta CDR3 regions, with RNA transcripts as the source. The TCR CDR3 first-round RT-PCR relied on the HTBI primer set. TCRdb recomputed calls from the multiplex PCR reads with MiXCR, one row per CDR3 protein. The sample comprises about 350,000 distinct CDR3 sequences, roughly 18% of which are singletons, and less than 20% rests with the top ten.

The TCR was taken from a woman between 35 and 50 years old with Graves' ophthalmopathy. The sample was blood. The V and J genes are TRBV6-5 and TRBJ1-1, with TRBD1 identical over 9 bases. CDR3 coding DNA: TGTGCCAGCAGCCAGGCCGGGACAGGGAGGACTGAAGCTTTCTTT. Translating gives CASSQAGTGRTEAFF.